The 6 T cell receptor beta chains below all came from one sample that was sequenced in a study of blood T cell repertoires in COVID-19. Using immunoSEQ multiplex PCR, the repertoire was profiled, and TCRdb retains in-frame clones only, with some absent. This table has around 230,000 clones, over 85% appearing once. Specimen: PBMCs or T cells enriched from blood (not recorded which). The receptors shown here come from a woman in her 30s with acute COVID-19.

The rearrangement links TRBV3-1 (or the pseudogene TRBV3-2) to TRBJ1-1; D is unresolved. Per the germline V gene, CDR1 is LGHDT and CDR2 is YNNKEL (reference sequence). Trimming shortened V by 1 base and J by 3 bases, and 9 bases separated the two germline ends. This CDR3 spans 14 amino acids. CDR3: CASSQGYEHTEAFF. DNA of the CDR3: TGTGCCAGCAGCCAAGGGTACGAGCACACTGAAGCTTTCTTT.

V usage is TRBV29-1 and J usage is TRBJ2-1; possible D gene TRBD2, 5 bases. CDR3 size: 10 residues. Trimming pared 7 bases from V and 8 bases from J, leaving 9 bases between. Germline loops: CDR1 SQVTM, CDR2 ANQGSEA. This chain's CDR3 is CSAGLDEQFF. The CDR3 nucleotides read TGCAGCGCCGGACTTGATGAGCAGTTCTTC.

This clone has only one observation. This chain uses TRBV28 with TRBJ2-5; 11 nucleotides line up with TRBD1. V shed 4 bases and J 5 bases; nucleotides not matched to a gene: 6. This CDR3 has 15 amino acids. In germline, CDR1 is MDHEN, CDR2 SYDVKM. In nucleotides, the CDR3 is TGTGCCAGCAGTTCGGACAGGGGGCGGATGGAGACCCAGTACTTC. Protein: CASSSDRGRMETQYF.

CDR3 coding DNA: TGTGCCAGCAGGCCCGACAGGGGGCCATTCGACGAGCAGTACTTC. Translating it yields CASRPDRGPFDEQYF. The rearrangement uses TRBV2 and TRBJ2-7; 10 nucleotides align to TRBD1. The trim removed 6 bases at V and 5 bases at J, leaving 10 bases unmatched. The CDR3 extends over 15 amino acids. Germline assignment: CDR1 SNHLY and CDR2 FYNNEI.

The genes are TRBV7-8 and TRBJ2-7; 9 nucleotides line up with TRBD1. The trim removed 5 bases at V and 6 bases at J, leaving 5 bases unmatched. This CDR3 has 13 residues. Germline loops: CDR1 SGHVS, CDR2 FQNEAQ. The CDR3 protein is CASSRGQGGEQYF. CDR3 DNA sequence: TGTGCCAGCAGCCGGGGACAGGGTGGCGAGCAGTACTTC. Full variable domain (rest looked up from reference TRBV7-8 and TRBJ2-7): GAGVSQSPRYKVAKRGQDVALRCDPISGHVSLFWYQQALGQGPEFLTYFQNEAQLDKSGLPSDRFFAERPEGSVSTLKIQRTQQEDSAVYLCASSRGQGGEQYFGPGTRLTVT.

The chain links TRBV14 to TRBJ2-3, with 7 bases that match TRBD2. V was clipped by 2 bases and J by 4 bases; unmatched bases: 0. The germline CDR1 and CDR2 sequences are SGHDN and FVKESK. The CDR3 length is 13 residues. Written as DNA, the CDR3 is TGTGCCAGCAGCCAACTAGCGGCAGATACGCAGTATTTT. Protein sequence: CASSQLAADTQYF. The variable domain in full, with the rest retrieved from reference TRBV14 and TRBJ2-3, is EAGVTQFPSHSVIEKGQTVTLRCDPISGHDNLYWYRRVMGKEIKFLLHFVKESKQDESGMPNNRFLAERTGGTYSTLKVQPAELEDSGVYFCASSQLAADTQYFGPGTRLTVL.